This TCR beta chain appears in the sequencing data of a study of blood T cell repertoires in COVID-19. Study overall: T cells, B-cell-depleted T cells, or PBMCs provided the cDNA or gDNA that served as material.

Original processing methods: Reference gene primers were amplified, and this amplification served to estimate nucleated cell counts. Profiling relied on immunoSEQ multiplex PCR, and the TCRdb table lists in-frame clones only, not all of them. V and J calls and clone size are those listed in that table; D and trimming were worked out from the DNA. The repertoire consists of 55,000 to 60,000 clones, with 70% to 85% occurring once and the leading ten covering under 20%. The germline V gene has CDR1 MDHEN and CDR2 SYDVKM. After removal of 4 bases from V and 3 bases from J, the junction contained 11 bases not matched to a gene. The CDR3 covers 18 residues.

The sequenced material came from peripheral blood. This chain joins TRBV28 and TRBJ2-7; 14 nucleotides line up with TRBD2. The sequence derives from a man between 70 and 80 years old with active COVID-19. This chain's CDR3 is CASSSTSGRGITHYEQYF. CDR3 coding DNA: TGTGCCAGCAGTTCGACTAGCGGGAGGGGCATTACCCACTACGAGCAGTACTTC.